This TCR beta chain was sequenced for a study of cytomegalovirus exposure and HLA in healthy donors. The PCR had 60 Vbeta and 13 Jbeta primers. The method was immunoSEQ multiplex PCR; TCRdb's version includes in-frame clones alone and lacks a portion of them. Of about 98,000 clones in the sample, about three quarters were seen once. The study's findings and limits: According to reports, the classifier identified cytomegalovirus status with high specificity and sensitivity.

Regarding this clone: The antigen is unknown.

Trimming removed 1 base from V and 1 base from J, with 10 bases in between. The CDR3 consists of 15 residues. CDR1 and CDR2 (germline): LGHNA, YSLEER. The J gene is TRBJ1-2, the V gene TRBV4-3; no reliable D call. Sequencing used PBMCs. This receptor was identified in a man aged 40-55 years in good health and CMV-seronegative. The CDR3 here is CASSQGPLVNYGYTF. In DNA form, the CDR3 reads TGCGCCAGCAGCCAAGGGCCCCTGGTTAACTATGGCTACACCTTC.